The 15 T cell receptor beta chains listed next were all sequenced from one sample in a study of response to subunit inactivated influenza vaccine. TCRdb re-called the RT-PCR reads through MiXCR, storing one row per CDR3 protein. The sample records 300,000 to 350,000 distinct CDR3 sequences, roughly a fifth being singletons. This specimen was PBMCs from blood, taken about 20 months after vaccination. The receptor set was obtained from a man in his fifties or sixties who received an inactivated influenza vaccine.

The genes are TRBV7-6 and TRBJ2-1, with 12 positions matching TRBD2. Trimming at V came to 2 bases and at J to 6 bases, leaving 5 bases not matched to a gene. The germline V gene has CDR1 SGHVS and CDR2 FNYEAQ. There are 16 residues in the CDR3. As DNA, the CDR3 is TGTGCCAGCAGCTTATCCCTAGCGGGAGGGGCCAATGAGCAGTTCTTC. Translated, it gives CASSLSLAGGANEQFF.

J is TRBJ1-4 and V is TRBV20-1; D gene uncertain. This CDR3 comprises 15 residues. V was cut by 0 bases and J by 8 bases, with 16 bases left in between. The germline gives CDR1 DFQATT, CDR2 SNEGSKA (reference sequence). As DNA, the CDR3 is TGCAGTGCTAGAGATCTCGGAGACGTGGGGGAAAAACTGTTTTTT. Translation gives CSARDLGDVGEKLFF.

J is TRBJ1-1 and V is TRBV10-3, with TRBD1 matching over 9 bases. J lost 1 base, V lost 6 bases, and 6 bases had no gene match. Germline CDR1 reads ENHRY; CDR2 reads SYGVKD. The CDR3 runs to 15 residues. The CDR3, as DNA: TGTGCCATCAGGGGCTGGGGACAGGGGAACACTGAAGCTTTCTTT. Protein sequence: CAIRGWGQGNTEAFF.

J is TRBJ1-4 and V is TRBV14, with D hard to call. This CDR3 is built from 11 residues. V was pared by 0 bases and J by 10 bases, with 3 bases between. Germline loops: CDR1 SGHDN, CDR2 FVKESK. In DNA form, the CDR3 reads TGTGCCAGCAGCCAAGAGGGAAAACTGTTTTTT. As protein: CASSQEGKLFF.

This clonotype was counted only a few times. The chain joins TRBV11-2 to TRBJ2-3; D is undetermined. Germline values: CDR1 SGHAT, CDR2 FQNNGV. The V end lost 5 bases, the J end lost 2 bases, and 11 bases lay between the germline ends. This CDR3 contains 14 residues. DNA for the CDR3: TGTGCCAGCAGCCTAGGGCAGTTCACAGATACGCAGTATTTT. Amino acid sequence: CASSLGQFTDTQYF.

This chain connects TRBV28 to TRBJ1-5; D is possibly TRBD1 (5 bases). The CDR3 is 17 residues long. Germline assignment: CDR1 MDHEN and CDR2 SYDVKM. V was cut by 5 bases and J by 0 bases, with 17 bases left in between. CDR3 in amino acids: CASSIMREGYSNQPQHF. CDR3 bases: TGTGCCAGCAGTATTATGAGGGAGGGGTATAGCAATCAGCCCCAGCATTTT. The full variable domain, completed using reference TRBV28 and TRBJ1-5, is DVKVTQSSRYLVKRTGEKVFLECVQDMDHENMFWYRQDPGLGLRLIYFSYDVKMKEKGDIPEGYSVSREKKERFSLILESASTNQTSMYLCASSIMREGYSNQPQHFGDGTRLSIL.

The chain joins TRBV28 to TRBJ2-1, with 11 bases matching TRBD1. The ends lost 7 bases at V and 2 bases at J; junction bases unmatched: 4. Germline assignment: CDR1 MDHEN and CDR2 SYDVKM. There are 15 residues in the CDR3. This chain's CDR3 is CASISGQGAYNEQFF. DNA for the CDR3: TGTGCCAGCATTTCGGGACAGGGGGCCTACAATGAGCAGTTCTTC.

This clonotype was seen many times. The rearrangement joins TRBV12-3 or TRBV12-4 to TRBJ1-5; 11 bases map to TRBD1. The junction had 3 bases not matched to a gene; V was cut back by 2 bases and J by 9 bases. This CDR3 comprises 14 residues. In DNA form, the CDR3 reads TGTGCCAGCAGTTTAAGGGACAGGGGGTTGCCCCAGCATTTT. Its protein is CASSLRDRGLPQHF.

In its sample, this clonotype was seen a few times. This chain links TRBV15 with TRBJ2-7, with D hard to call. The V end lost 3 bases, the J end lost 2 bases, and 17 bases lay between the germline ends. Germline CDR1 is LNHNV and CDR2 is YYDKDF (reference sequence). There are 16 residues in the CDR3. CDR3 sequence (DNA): TGTGCCACCAGCAGTACGAGGCTCAGTATCGCCTACGAGCAGTACTTC. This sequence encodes CATSSTRLSIAYEQYF.

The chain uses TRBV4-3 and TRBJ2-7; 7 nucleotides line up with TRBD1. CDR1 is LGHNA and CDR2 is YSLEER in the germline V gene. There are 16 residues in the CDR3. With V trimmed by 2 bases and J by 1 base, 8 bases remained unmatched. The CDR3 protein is CASSQRIGTASYEQYF. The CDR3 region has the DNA TGCGCCAGCAGCCAACGAATCGGGACAGCGTCCTACGAGCAGTACTTC.

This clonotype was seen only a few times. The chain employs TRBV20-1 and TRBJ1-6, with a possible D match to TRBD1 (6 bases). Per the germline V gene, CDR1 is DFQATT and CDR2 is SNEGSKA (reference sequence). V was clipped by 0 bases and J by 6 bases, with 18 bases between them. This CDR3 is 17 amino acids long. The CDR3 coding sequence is TGCAGTGCTAGAGATGGGGGGGCCGGTTATGCTAATTCACCCCTCCACTTT. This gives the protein CSARDGGAGYANSPLHF.

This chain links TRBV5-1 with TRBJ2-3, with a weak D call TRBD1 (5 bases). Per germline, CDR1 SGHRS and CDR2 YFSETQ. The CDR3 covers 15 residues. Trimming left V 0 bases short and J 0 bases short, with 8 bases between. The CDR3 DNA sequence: TGCGCCAGCAGCTTGGGACAGACTAGCACAGATACGCAGTATTTT. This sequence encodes CASSLGQTSTDTQYF.

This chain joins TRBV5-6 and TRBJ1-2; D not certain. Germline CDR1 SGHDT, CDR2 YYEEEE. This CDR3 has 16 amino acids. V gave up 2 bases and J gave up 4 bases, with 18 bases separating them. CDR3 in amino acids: CASSFGRARGSYGYTF. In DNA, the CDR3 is TGTGCCAGCAGCTTCGGTAGGGCGCGGGGATCCTATGGCTACACCTTC.

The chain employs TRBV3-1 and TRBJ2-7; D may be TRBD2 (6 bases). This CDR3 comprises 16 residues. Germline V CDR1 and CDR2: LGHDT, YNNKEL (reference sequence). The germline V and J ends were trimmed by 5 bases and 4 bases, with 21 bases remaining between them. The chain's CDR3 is CASSFRLEPGFYEQYF. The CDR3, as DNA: TGTGCCAGCAGCTTCCGACTAGAGCCGGGGTTTTACGAGCAGTACTTC.

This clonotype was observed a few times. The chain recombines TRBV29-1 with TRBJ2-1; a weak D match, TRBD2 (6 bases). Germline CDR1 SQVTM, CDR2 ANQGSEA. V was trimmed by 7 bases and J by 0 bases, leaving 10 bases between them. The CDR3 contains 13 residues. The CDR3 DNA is TGCAGCGGGAGGGAGAGCTCCTACAATGAGCAGTTCTTC. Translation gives CSGRESSYNEQFF.